This TCR beta chain was recorded in a study of PD-L1 blockade in urothelial cancer. On the study more broadly: Patients arrived having already received 0 to 3 prior chemotherapy regimens. Analyzed time points were 3 weeks (second dose) and 6 weeks after therapy began.

Study-wide results and limits: Below-median blood TCR clonality before treatment forecast better survival. By 3 weeks, tumor-associated blood clones had expanded more in durable-benefit patients.

As to time point: pretreatment peripheral blood. This table comes from immunoSEQ multiplex PCR, and its TCRdb copy is limited to in-frame clones, with some not included. Of about 50,000 clones in the sample, roughly 87% were seen once. Note on this clone: The target antigen is unknown.

Germline V CDR1 and CDR2: MDHEN, SYDVKM. V was pared by 5 bases and J by 1 base, with 5 bases between. CDR3 size: 12 residues. This chain joins TRBV28 and TRBJ1-1, with TRBD1 as a possible D gene (5 bases). The specimen was PBMCs, collected around atezolizumab (anti-PD-L1) treatment. The sequence derives from a woman aged 55 to 70 with urothelial cancer. This chain's CDR3 is CASSDRNTEAFF. The CDR3 nucleotides are TGTGCCAGCAGTGACAGGAACACTGAAGCTTTCTTT. Looking up the rest from reference TRBV28 and TRBJ1-1 gives the full variable domain: DVKVTQSSRYLVKRTGEKVFLECVQDMDHENMFWYRQDPGLGLRLIYFSYDVKMKEKGDIPEGYSVSREKKERFSLILESASTNQTSMYLCASSDRNTEAFFGQGTRLTVV.